The 10 T cell receptor beta chains reported below all come from one sample, sequenced in a study of T cell repertoires in cytomegalovirus infection. TCRdb independently ran MiXCR on the reads; one entry per CDR3 protein. The sample holds a few hundred thousand distinct CDR3 sequences; approximately 15% are singletons and the top ten take around 47%. Sample: CD8+ T cells from PBMCs. All receptors come from a human donor in good health (CMV status not recorded). Some clones in this sample may be carry-over from other donors' samples.

This clonotype was seen a handful of times. J is TRBJ2-7 and V is TRBV4-2, with unresolved D. Deletions cut 0 bases from V and 3 bases from J, with 15 bases between. In germline, CDR1 is LGHNA, CDR2 YNFKEQ. This CDR3 has 16 amino acids. The CDR3 loop reads CASSQDPIDRDYEQYF. CDR3 DNA sequence: TGTGCCAGCAGCCAAGACCCCATCGACCGAGACTACGAGCAGTACTTC.

V and J are TRBV6-2 or TRBV6-3 and TRBJ2-5; D gene unclear. This CDR3 comprises 14 residues. V was cut by 8 bases and J by 4 bases, with 17 bases left in between. Per the germline V gene, CDR1 is MNHEY and CDR2 is SVGEGT. DNA for the CDR3: TGTGCCAGCCGACCTCTTAACGCCCCAGAGACCCAGTACTTC. Translation: CASRPLNAPETQYF.

This clonotype has a count of ten or more. The chain has TRBV7-9 and TRBJ2-2; unclear D gene. Looked up from germline, CDR1 is SEHNR and CDR2 is FQNEAQ (reference sequence). CDR3 size: 13 residues. V lost 2 bases and J 3 bases, leaving 4 bases between the germline ends. The CDR3 spells CASSLSYTGELFF. The CDR3 DNA follows: TGTGCCAGCAGCTTATCTTACACCGGGGAGCTGTTTTTT.

The table lists this clonotype with a few counts. The chain combines TRBV7-8 with TRBJ2-1; 8 nucleotides align to TRBD1. The trim removed 4 bases at V and 7 bases at J, leaving 9 bases unmatched. From germline, CDR1 is SGHVS and CDR2 FQNEAQ. The CDR3 is 15 amino acids. This chain's CDR3 is CASSSNRGKGNEQFF. CDR3 in DNA: TGTGCCAGCAGCTCCAACAGGGGGAAGGGGAATGAGCAGTTCTTC.

This chain connects TRBV7-6 to TRBJ2-7; D not certain. The CDR3 is 13 amino acids. V dropped 3 bases and J dropped 2 bases, with 8 bases sitting between them. Germline V gene data show CDR1 as SGHVS and CDR2 as FNYEAQ. In nucleotides, the CDR3 is TGTGCCAGCAGCTTCGATGCCACCTACGAGCAGTACTTC. This codes for CASSFDATYEQYF.

The chain is built from TRBV20-1 and TRBJ1-6; 10 bases map to TRBD1. In germline, CDR1 is DFQATT, CDR2 SNEGSKA (reference sequence). The V gene end was trimmed by 5 bases and the J gene end by 7 bases; junction bases not matched to a gene: 11. The CDR3 is 16 residues long. CDR3 in amino acids: CSARGQGGNRNSPLHF. CDR3 DNA sequence: TGCAGTGCTCGCGGACAGGGGGGTAATCGGAATTCACCCCTCCACTTT.

This chain joins TRBV12-3 or TRBV12-4 and TRBJ2-3, with D perhaps TRBD1 (5 bases). With 7 bases removed from V and 2 bases from J, the gap between germline ends came to 7 bases. The CDR3 sequence is 12 residues long. CDR3 loop: CASKDNTDTQYF. The CDR3, as DNA: TGTGCCAGCAAGGACAACACAGATACGCAGTATTTT.

V and J are TRBV24-1 and TRBJ1-1, with 9 bases matching TRBD1. After removal of 4 bases from V and 4 bases from J, the junction contained 12 bases not matched to a gene. The CDR3 is made up of 17 amino acids. Germline lookup yields CDR1 KGHDR and CDR2 SFDVKD. As DNA, the CDR3 is TGTGCCACCAGTGACCGATGGACAGGGGAGATTTCCACTGAAGCTTTCTTT. This codes for CATSDRWTGEISTEAFF.

This clonotype turned up a few times. This chain uses TRBV6-2 or TRBV6-3 with TRBJ2-3; 9 nucleotides line up with TRBD1. The junction had 8 bases not matched to a gene; V was cut back by 7 bases and J by 0 bases. The CDR3 length is 16 residues. Per the germline V gene, CDR1 is MNHEY and CDR2 is SVGEGT. The CDR3 sequence: CASTGDRASSTDTQYF. The DNA for the CDR3 is TGTGCCAGCACCGGGGACAGGGCTTCTAGCACAGATACGCAGTATTTT.

The genes are TRBV20-1 and TRBJ2-1, with D hard to call. Germline-derived CDR1 and CDR2 are DFQATT and SNEGSKA (reference sequence). The length of the CDR3 is 12 residues. V was shortened by 5 bases and J by 9 bases, with 14 bases between the two germline ends. The CDR3 loop reads CSASLGLVEQFF. For the CDR3, the DNA is TGCAGTGCTTCCTTAGGGCTTGTTGAGCAGTTCTTC.